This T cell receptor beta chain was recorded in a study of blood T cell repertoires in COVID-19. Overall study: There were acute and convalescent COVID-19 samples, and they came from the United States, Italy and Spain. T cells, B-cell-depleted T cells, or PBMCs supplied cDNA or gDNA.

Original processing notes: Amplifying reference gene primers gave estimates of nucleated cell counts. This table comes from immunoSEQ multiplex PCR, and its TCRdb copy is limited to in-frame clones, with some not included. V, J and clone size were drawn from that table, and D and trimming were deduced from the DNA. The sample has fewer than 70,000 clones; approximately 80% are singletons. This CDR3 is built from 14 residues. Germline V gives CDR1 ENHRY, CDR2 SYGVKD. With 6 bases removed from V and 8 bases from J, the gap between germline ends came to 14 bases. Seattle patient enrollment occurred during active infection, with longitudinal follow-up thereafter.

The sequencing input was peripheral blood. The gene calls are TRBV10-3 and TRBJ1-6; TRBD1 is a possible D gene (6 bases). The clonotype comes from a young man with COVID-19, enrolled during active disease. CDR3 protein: CAISKRDIDSPLHF. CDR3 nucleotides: TGTGCCATCAGCAAACGGGACATAGATTCACCCCTCCACTTT.